Described below is a single T cell receptor beta chain sequence and its context. What antigen it recognizes has not been identified. The sample holds no much larger clone one base away, and base qualities are not on file. These data originate in a study of long-term antiretroviral therapy in people with HIV (dated by TCRdb to between 2020 and 2023). Describing the broader study: The earliest samples were collected approximately a decade before the 2015 WHO recommendation for immediate ART, a period when ART was typically delayed until CD4 counts fell. Of the roughly 32 participants with HIV, approximately 11 were female. A total of about 190 cryopreserved PBMC samples were contributed to the cohort by 30 adults with confirmed HIV infection, with samples collected serially over a mean of 6 years (range 1-12). This retrospective serial study examined whether starting ART and sustained HIV suppression were associated with changes in the composition and diversity of the TRB repertoire in peripheral blood. No cross-contamination during QIAcube processing was seen in test extractions of a monoclonal T-cell line run alongside a few dozen polyclonal samples.

Inclusion was restricted to participants for whom at least one PBMC sample before ART initiation and at least two post-ART samples were available. Treatment was received in the United States of America by all participants with HIV. Before DNA extraction, cryopreserved samples of 1-10 million PBMC were thawed and then washed. At the time of the earliest PBMC sample for each participant with HIV, ages ranged from about 20 to 55 years. Per participant, PBMC samples came from 1-4 timepoints prior to ART initiation and 2-8 timepoints following ART initiation, for a median of 7 samples. For every participant, serial HIV viral load, CD4+ T-cell count, ART history and demographic data were obtained. A Qiagen kit on a QIAcube was used to extract genomic DNA from unsorted PBMC, with samples processed in batches of 12. The immunoSEQ hsTCRB v3.0 assay was used at survey level resolution for TRB variable region sequencing. TRB sequencing targeted a depth of about 35,000-50,000 T-cell genomes per sample. An Illumina MiSeq with a v3 150-cycle kit was used to sequence the pooled TRB libraries. The study's processing was this. Repertoire analysis was run in R within a reproducible Nextflow workflow that covered QC, data transformation and analysis. Custom analyses were implemented in LymphoSeq2, an R package for AIRR-Seq data exploration. A handful of samples that yielded fewer than 5000 total TRB sequences were excluded, so that more than 150 HIV repertoires were analyzed. Among the approximately 200 retained HIV repertoires, some 57 were collected before ART initiation and approximately 130 were collected after ART initiation. Each repertoire was downsampled to 5000 TRB nucleotide sequences, and summary statistics were averaged across 100 downsampling iterations. The analysis kept only TRB sequences whose CDR3 regions were at least seven amino acids long. Diversity was measured with a Shannon entropy-derived clonality score and the Gini coefficient. Repertoire networks linked the top 5000 CDR3 amino acid sequences whenever two sequences differed by an edit distance of one. For TRB CDR3 amino acid sequences, antigen specificity groups and MHC restriction were predicted with GLIPH2. To flag known associations with CMV, EBV, HIV or tissue antigens, CDR3 amino acid sequences were compared against VDJdb and McPAS-TCR. Pre-ART, post-ART and control groups were compared with Wilcoxon signed-rank tests and Holm-Bonferroni correction. TCRdb took this table from immuneACCESS and kept in-frame rearrangements with V and J called. Such tables lack part of the clones; where checked against another copy, unresolved V genes explain under half of the gap, and the rest is unexplained. V, J and clone size reflect that table, while D and trimming were determined from the DNA. This sample gives about 14,000 clones in total; roughly 78% of them show up just once. The ten largest clones capture roughly 14% of the sample.

V is reduced by 3 bases and J by 1 base, leaving a spacing of 10 bases between them. Looking up the germline V gene yields CDR1 MNHNS and CDR2 SASEGT. Inclusive of the bounding cysteine and phenylalanine, the CDR3 is 15 residues long. Only the CDR3 region is kept as DNA, spanning 45 bases read in frame from base 1. Study-wide conclusions, independent of this receptor: Unsorted PBMC were profiled instead of sorted CD4+ and CD8+ T cells because pre-ART samples had limited cell numbers. Since PBMC availability was limited, sequencing covered only the TCR beta chain, with no alpha chain pairing. The repertoire was dominated across all time points by expanded TRB clones identified before ART initiation, although this dominance was seen to fluctuate and to decrease in many PLHIV after ART. Compared with controls, HIV repertoires had narrower CDR3 length ranges, and the network structure pointed to an antigen-experienced repertoire that shifted only slightly toward naive after ART. ART initiation was associated with a significant increase in TRB diversity, but diversity stayed significantly below transplant donor controls even after long-term ART. Inferences about post-ART repertoire changes were limited because no data were available on ART adherence, viral resistance or therapy changes. The samples span the years 2004 to 2017, and the ART regimens used may be less effective than current regimens.

The TCR sequence derives from a man aged 35 to 55 with HIV. Material: unsorted PBMCs, obtained 3.2 years before starting antiretroviral therapy. The V and J segments used are TRBV6-1 and TRBJ1-5; the D gene remains uncertain. The nucleotide sequence reads TGTGCCAGCAGTGATTGGGGATCGAGCAATCAGCCCCAGCATTTT. Translated, this gives CASSDWGSSNQPQHF.